The 17 T cell receptor beta chains below were found in one sample sequenced in a study of blood T cell repertoires in COVID-19. TCRdb's copy holds only in-frame clones and misses some; the assay was immunoSEQ multiplex PCR. Among roughly 240,000 clones listed, more than 75% were seen once. The source material was peripheral blood. These receptors all come from a woman in her twenties or thirties who had recovered from COVID-19.

The rearrangement links TRBV19 to TRBJ2-7; maybe TRBD1 (6 bases). Per the germline V gene, CDR1 is LNHDA and CDR2 is SQIVND (reference sequence). With 4 bases removed from V and 2 bases from J, the gap between germline ends came to 9 bases. The CDR3 sequence is 13 residues long. CDR3 protein: CASSTDSTYEQYF. The CDR3 bases are TGTGCCAGTAGTACGGACAGTACCTACGAGCAGTACTTC.

The genes are TRBV3-1 (or the pseudogene TRBV3-2) and TRBJ2-3; no firm D call. The V and J ends lost 4 bases and 4 bases respectively, with 15 bases between them. This CDR3 contains 15 residues. Germline V gene data show CDR1 as LGHDT and CDR2 as YNNKEL (reference sequence). The CDR3 coding sequence is TGTGCCAGCAGCCGTGGTCGGAGTGGGTCAGATACGCAGTATTTT. Translation: CASSRGRSGSDTQYF.

The chain employs TRBV27 and TRBJ1-2; no clear D. Germline-derived CDR1 and CDR2 are MNHEY and SMNVEV (reference sequence). The CDR3 extends over 11 amino acids. The germline V and J ends were trimmed by 4 bases and 7 bases, with 7 bases remaining between them. DNA for the CDR3: TGTGCCAGCAGTTCAGGACTTGGCTACACCTTC. Its protein is CASSSGLGYTF.

This clone was seen only once. This chain uses TRBV5-6 with TRBJ2-1; D unclear. The V gene's germline CDR1 is SGHDT and CDR2 YYEEEE. This CDR3 contains 13 residues. Trimming stripped 1 base from V and 10 bases from J, with 12 bases between. CDR3 loop: CASSLLIVREQFF. The DNA of the CDR3 is TGTGCCAGCAGCTTGTTAATAGTCAGGGAGCAGTTCTTC.

This chain joins TRBV18 and TRBJ1-6, with D unclear. CDR1 KGHSH and CDR2 LQKENI come from the germline V gene. V was pared by 3 bases and J by 8 bases, with 17 bases between. There are 16 residues in the CDR3. CDR3 region: CASSPGPPGGYSPLHF. For the CDR3, the DNA is TGTGCCAGCTCACCTGGGCCCCCGGGAGGGTATTCACCCCTCCACTTT. Supplemented by reference TRBV18 and TRBJ1-6, the full variable domain reads NAGVMQNPRHLVRRRGQEARLRCSPMKGHSHVYWYRQLPEEGLKFMVYLQKENIIDESGMPKERFSAEFPKEGPSILRIQQVVRGDSAAYFCASSPGPPGGYSPLHFGNGTRLTVT.

V usage is TRBV6-5 and J usage is TRBJ2-5; TRBD1 might be the D (6 bases). This CDR3 is 14 amino acids long. The V end was cut by 6 bases, the J end by 1 base, with 12 bases between. Germline V gene sequence: CDR1 MNHEY, CDR2 SVGAGI. The CDR3 sequence: CASRKRQAQETQYF. DNA for the CDR3: TGTGCCAGCAGGAAGAGACAGGCCCAAGAGACCCAGTACTTC.

The chain is built from TRBV7-3 and TRBJ2-3, with TRBD2 matching 15 bases. The CDR3 spans 18 residues. From germline, CDR1 is SGHTA and CDR2 FQGTGA. V lost 2 bases and J lost 1; bases outside the gene matches: 4. The CDR3 DNA follows: TGTGCCAGCAGCTTAGGACTAGCGGGGGGGCCGGGCACAGATACGCAGTATTTT. Protein sequence: CASSLGLAGGPGTDTQYF.

The chain is built from TRBV7-2 and TRBJ1-4, with D uncertain. Per germline, CDR1 SGHTA and CDR2 FQGNSA. The CDR3 has 15 amino acids. Trimming shortened V by 5 bases and J by 6 bases, and 16 bases separated the two germline ends. The CDR3 bases are TGTGCCAGCAGCCCAATCGGGAGGGAAGATGAAAAACTGTTTTTT. Residues: CASSPIGREDEKLFF.

The rearrangement uses TRBV9 and TRBJ1-1; tentative D call: TRBD1 (6 bases). CDR3 size: 12 residues. Germline loops: CDR1 SGDLS, CDR2 YYNGEE. With 4 bases removed from V and 3 bases from J, the gap between germline ends came to 7 bases. The chain's CDR3 is CASSYRDTEAFF. The CDR3 bases are TGTGCCAGCAGCTACAGGGACACTGAAGCTTTCTTT.

V and J are TRBV7-7 and TRBJ2-3; a weak D match, TRBD2 (5 bases). V was shortened by 6 bases and J by 4 bases, with 11 bases between the two germline ends. This CDR3 spans 13 amino acids. CDR1 is SSHAT, CDR2 FNYEAQ, per germline (reference sequence). In nucleotides, the CDR3 is TGTGCCAGCAGTTCGGACTCCGCAGATACGCAGTATTTT. This translates into CASSSDSADTQYF.

This chain connects TRBV29-1 to TRBJ2-3; possibly TRBD2 for D (7 bases). V was shortened by 4 bases and J by 0 bases, with 20 bases between the two germline ends. This CDR3 is 17 amino acids long. CDR1 SQVTM and CDR2 ANQGSEA come from the germline V gene. In nucleotides, the CDR3 is TGCAGCGTTGGGGGGCGGGGGCCCTCTCCTAGCACAGATACGCAGTATTTT. As protein: CSVGGRGPSPSTDTQYF.

This chain connects TRBV7-3 to TRBJ2-3; 7 bases fit TRBD1. The V segment lost 5 bases and the J segment 0 bases; nucleotides outside the gene matches: 2. The CDR3 is 14 amino acids. CDR1 is SGHTA and CDR2 is FQGTGA in the germline V gene. CDR3 DNA: TGTGCCAGCAGCCTACAGGGGAGCACAGATACGCAGTATTTT. Protein: CASSLQGSTDTQYF.

The chain combines TRBV11-2 with TRBJ2-5; maybe TRBD2 (5 bases). This CDR3 contains 13 residues. CDR1 is SGHAT, CDR2 FQNNGV, per germline. Trimming stripped 3 bases from V and 5 bases from J, with 10 bases between. The CDR3, as DNA: TGTGCCAGCAGCTTCGAGGGCCGGGAGACCCAGTACTTC. Its protein product is CASSFEGRETQYF.

The gene calls are TRBV7-2 and TRBJ2-3; 12 positions agree with TRBD2. V was clipped by 3 bases and J by 4 bases; unmatched bases: 5. This CDR3 contains 16 residues. The germline V gene encodes CDR1 SGHTA and CDR2 FQGNSA. The CDR3 loop is CASSLTSGGPADTQYF. The CDR3 DNA follows: TGTGCCAGCAGCTTGACTAGCGGGGGACCTGCAGATACGCAGTATTTT.

The chain carries TRBV6-5 and TRBJ2-7, with TRBD2 as a possible D gene (5 bases). The CDR3 consists of 14 residues. Germline CDR1 reads MNHEY; CDR2 reads SVGAGI. V lost 6 bases and J lost 5, with 17 bases in between. In nucleotides, the CDR3 is TGTGCCAGCAGGAGGACGGACTCCTACCACGAGCAGTACTTC. This translates into CASRRTDSYHEQYF.

This rearrangement joins TRBV30 to TRBJ2-3, with a possible D match to TRBD1 (6 bases). This CDR3 spans 14 amino acids. Germline CDR1 and CDR2: GTSNPN and SVGIG (reference sequence). Deletions cut 4 bases from V and 3 bases from J, with 14 bases between. The CDR3 sequence: CAWTRRTGTDTQYF. In DNA form, the CDR3 reads TGTGCCTGGACCCGCCGTACAGGGACAGATACGCAGTATTTT.

For the CDR3, the DNA is TGTGCCAGCAGCTTGGACGGGGACAATGAGCAGTTCTTC. Translating gives CASSLDGDNEQFF. The chain has TRBV7-3 and TRBJ2-1, with a possible D match to TRBD2 (5 bases). V was trimmed by 3 bases and J by 5 bases, leaving 8 bases between them. CDR1 and CDR2 (germline): SGHTA, FQGTGA. The length of the CDR3 is 13 residues. The full variable domain, its missing parts supplied by reference TRBV7-3 and TRBJ2-1, is GAGVSQTPSNKVTEKGKYVELRCDPISGHTALYWYRQSLGQGPEFLIYFQGTGAADDSGLPNDRFFAVRPEGSVSTLKIQRTERGDSAVYLCASSLDGDNEQFFGPGTRLTVL.